The 7 T cell receptor beta chains listed next were all sequenced from one sample in a study of T cell responses to AZD1222 COVID-19 vaccine. Sequencing used immunoSEQ multiplex PCR; TCRdb keeps in-frame clones, though not all of them. In the table there are some 96,000 clones, 70% to 90% of which are singletons. This specimen was peripheral blood, taken on day 0 of MenACWY control vaccination. These receptors originate from an adult in good health.

About this clone: A read error may produce the germline difference seen at one junction end. The rearrangement joins TRBV5-5 to TRBJ2-1; no clear D gene. The CDR3 covers 14 residues. Germline assignment: CDR1 SGHKS and CDR2 YYEKEE (reference sequence). CDR3 residues: CTSSLAPAYNEQFF. Here the CDR3 DNA reads TGTACCAGCAGCTTGGCCCCAGCCTACAATGAGCAGTTCTTC.

The J gene is TRBJ2-1, the V gene TRBV6-6, with 7 bases identical to TRBD1. V shed 6 bases and J 6 bases; nucleotides not matched to a gene: 5. The CDR3 runs to 13 residues. Per germline, CDR1 MNHNY and CDR2 SVGAGI (reference sequence). The CDR3 loop reads CASSRTGFNEQFF. Here the CDR3 DNA reads TGTGCCAGCAGCCGGACAGGATTCAATGAGCAGTTCTTC.

J is TRBJ1-4 and V is TRBV19, with a weak D call TRBD1 (6 bases). This CDR3 comprises 13 residues. CDR1 is LNHDA and CDR2 is SQIVND in the germline V gene (reference sequence). V shed 6 bases and J shed 7 bases, with 12 bases lying between them. The chain's CDR3 is CASRRQGSEKLFF. CDR3 in DNA: TGTGCCAGTAGGCGCCAGGGGAGTGAAAAACTGTTTTTT.

The rearrangement uses TRBV11-2 and TRBJ1-1; D is uncertain. V was trimmed by 7 bases and J by 1 base, leaving 16 bases between them. CDR3 length: 15 residues. Looked up from germline, CDR1 is SGHAT and CDR2 is FQNNGV. The CDR3 loop is CASTLRWQQNTEAFF. The CDR3 DNA is TGTGCCAGCACCCTCAGGTGGCAGCAGAACACTGAAGCTTTCTTT.

The chain couples TRBV27 to TRBJ1-2; 8 nucleotides match TRBD1. V shed 4 bases, J shed 3 bases, and the junction held 1 base outside the gene matches. Germline V gene lookup returns CDR1 MNHEY and CDR2 SMNVEV (reference sequence). CDR3 length: 13 amino acids. CDR3 region: CASSSGGDYGYTF. CDR3 in DNA: TGTGCCAGCAGTTCAGGGGGCGACTATGGCTACACCTTC.

V and J are TRBV7-2 and TRBJ2-3, with 9 nucleotides matching TRBD2. J was trimmed by 0 bases and V by 0 bases; bases with no gene match: 4. Germline V gene data show CDR1 as SGHTA and CDR2 as FQGNSA. This CDR3 comprises 17 residues. In nucleotides, the CDR3 is TGTGCCAGCAGCTTAGCAATGGCGGGGGGGAGCACAGATACGCAGTATTTT. Translated: CASSLAMAGGSTDTQYF.

V gene TRBV3-1 (or the pseudogene TRBV3-2) combines with J gene TRBJ1-3, with a tentative D call TRBD1 (6 bases). V lost 4 bases to trimming and J lost 0 bases, with 13 bases between them. Per the germline V gene, CDR1 is LGHDT and CDR2 is YNNKEL (reference sequence). The CDR3 is made up of 16 amino acids. CDR3 nucleotide sequence: TGTGCCAGCAGCCCCTGGGGGGCCACCTCTGGAAACACCATATATTTT. Residues: CASSPWGATSGNTIYF.